A selection of T cell receptor beta chains follows, all from one sample in a study of T cells expressing NK-cell markers. One entry per CDR3 protein, without DNA, is what TCRdb gives after re-calling the 5' RACE reads. Listed are 440,000 or so distinct CDR3 sequences; under 7.5% falls within the top ten. Sequenced material: blood T cells: a sorted CD56 or NKG2C T cell subset, CD4+ or CD8+ T cells, or bulk PBMC T cells (not recorded which). These receptors originate from a woman aged 18 to 75 in good health. Both conserved end residues are part of each CDR3.

CDR3,J,V
CSARDSGTSGSSYNEQFF,TRBJ2-1,TRBV20-1
CSVGGGGQETQYF,TRBJ2-5,TRBV29-1
CATRLVGADEQFF,TRBJ2-1,TRBV15
CSALRQASTDTQYF,TRBJ2-3,TRBV20-1
CASSSLGLSSSGANVLTF,TRBJ2-6,TRBV5-4
CSALTSETYNEQFF,TRBJ2-1,TRBV20-1
CASSSGQGVNEKLFF,TRBJ1-4,TRBV11-2
CAISEPPGRGQGGETQYF,TRBJ2-5,TRBV10-3
CASNPLAGGGDTQYF,TRBJ2-3,TRBV6-1
CSAADGPNEKLFF,TRBJ1-4,TRBV29-1
CASSNGKLPFNEQFF,TRBJ2-1,TRBV11-2
CSARELAGGLSMYEQYF,TRBJ2-7,TRBV20-1
CASGFSGPTNYNEQFF,TRBJ2-1,TRBV12-5
CSASKRGPNTGELFF,TRBJ2-2,TRBV20-1
CASSPTGPPETQYF,TRBJ2-5,TRBV18
CASSTTSGRANSAYNEQFF,TRBJ2-1,TRBV5-1
CASRPTSGSFEQYF,TRBJ2-7,TRBV19
CASSLDPGNTGELFF,TRBJ2-2,TRBV11-2
CASTRQGAARGADTQYF,TRBJ2-3,TRBV12-3/TRBV12-4
CSVEGPSTDTQYF,TRBJ2-3,TRBV29-1
CSARGEGVHYEQYF,TRBJ2-7,TRBV20-1